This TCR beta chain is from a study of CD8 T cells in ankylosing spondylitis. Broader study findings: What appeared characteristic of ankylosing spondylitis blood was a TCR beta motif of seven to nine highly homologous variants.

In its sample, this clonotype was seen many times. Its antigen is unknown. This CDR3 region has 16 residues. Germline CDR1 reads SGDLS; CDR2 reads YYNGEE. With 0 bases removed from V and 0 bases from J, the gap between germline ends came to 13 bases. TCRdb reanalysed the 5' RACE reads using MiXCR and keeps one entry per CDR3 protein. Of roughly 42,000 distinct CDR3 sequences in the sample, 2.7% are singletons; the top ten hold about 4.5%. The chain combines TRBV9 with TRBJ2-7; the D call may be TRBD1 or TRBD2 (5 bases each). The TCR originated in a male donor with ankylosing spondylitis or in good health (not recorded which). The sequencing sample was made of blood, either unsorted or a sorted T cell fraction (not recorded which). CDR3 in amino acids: CASSVASGTHSYEQYF. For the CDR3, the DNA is TGTGCCAGCAGCGTAGCTTCCGGGACCCACTCCTACGAGCAGTACTTC.